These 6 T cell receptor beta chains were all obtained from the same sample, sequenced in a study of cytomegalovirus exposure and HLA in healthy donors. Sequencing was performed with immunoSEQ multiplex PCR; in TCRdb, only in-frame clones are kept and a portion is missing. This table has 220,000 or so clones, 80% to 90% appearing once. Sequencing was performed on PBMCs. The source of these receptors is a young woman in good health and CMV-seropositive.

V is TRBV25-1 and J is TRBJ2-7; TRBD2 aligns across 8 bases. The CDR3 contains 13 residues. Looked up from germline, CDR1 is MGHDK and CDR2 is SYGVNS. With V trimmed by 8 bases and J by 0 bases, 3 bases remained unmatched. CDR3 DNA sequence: TGTGCCAGCGGGAGCGGGAGCTCCTACGAGCAGTACTTC. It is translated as CASGSGSSYEQYF.

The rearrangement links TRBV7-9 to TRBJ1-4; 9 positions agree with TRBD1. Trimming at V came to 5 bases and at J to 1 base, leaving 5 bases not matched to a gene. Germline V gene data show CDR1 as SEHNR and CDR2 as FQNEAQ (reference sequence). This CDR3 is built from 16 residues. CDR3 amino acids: CASSIGTGLTNEKLFF. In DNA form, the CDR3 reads TGTGCCAGCAGCATCGGGACAGGGTTAACTAATGAAAAACTGTTTTTT.

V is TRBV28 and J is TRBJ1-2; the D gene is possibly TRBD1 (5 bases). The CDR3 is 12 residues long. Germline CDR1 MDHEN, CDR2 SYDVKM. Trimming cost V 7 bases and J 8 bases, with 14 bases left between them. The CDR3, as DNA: TGTGCCAGCACCAGGCGGGGGAGCGGCTACACCTTC. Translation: CASTRRGSGYTF.

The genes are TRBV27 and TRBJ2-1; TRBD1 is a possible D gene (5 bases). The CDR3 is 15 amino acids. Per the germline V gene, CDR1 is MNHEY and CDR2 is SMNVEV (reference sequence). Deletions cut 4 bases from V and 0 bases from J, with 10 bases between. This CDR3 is CASSSQESSYNEQFF. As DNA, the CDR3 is TGTGCCAGCAGTTCACAGGAGAGCTCCTACAATGAGCAGTTCTTC.

The CDR3 sequence is CATSRERVDIQDGYTF. CDR3 bases: TGTGCCACCAGCAGAGAGCGAGTGGACATCCAAGATGGCTACACCTTC. This chain uses TRBV15 with TRBJ1-2; a possible D gene is TRBD1 (5 bases). The germline V gene has CDR1 LNHNV and CDR2 YYDKDF (reference sequence). V lost 0 bases to trimming and J lost 6 bases, with 17 bases between them. This CDR3 is built from 16 residues.

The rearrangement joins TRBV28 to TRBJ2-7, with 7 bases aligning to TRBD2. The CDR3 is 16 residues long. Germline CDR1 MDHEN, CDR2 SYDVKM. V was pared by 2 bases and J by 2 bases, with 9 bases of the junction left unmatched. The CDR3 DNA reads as TGTGCCAGCAGTTTAGTTAGTAGCGGGTTTCCCTACGAGCAGTACTTC. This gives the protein CASSLVSSGFPYEQYF.